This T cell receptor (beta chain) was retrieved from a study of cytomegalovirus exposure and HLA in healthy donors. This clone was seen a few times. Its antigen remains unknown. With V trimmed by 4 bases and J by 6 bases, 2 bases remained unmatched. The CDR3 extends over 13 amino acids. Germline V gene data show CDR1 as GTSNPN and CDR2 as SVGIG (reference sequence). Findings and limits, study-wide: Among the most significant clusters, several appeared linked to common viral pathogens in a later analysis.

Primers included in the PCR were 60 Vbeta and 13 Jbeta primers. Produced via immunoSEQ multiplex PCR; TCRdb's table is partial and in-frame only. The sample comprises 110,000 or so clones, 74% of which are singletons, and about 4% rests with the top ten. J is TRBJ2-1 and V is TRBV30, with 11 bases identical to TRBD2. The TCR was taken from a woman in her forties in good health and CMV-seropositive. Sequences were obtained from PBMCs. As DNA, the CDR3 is TGTGCCTGGAATAGCGGGAGGGCCAATGAGCAGTTCTTC. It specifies CAWNSGRANEQFF.